A single sample is the source of the 28 T cell receptor beta chains below, sequenced in a study of shared clonotypes between healthy human individuals. Sequenced by immunoSEQ multiplex PCR; TCRdb stores in-frame clones only, minus some. The table lists millions of clones, 85% to 95% of them singletons, with roughly 1% in the top ten. Selected positively for CCR7 and CD45RO-negative, naive CD8 cells excluded terminally differentiated effector memory CD45RA+ cells. Source material: naive CD8+ T cells sorted from blood. These receptors were obtained from a man between 18 and 29 years old in good health.

The chain employs TRBV6-6 and TRBJ2-5, with D perhaps being TRBD1 or TRBD2 (5 bases each). CDR3 length: 15 residues. Germline values: CDR1 MNHNY, CDR2 SVGAGI (reference sequence). V lost 5 bases and J lost 4, with 17 bases in between. The CDR3: CASSAMGDLGETQYF. CDR3 nucleotides: TGTGCCAGCAGTGCCATGGGGGACCTAGGAGAGACCCAGTACTTC.

Turning to this clone: Germline and junction disagree at one end, which may indicate a read error. The J gene is TRBJ2-5, the V gene TRBV5-4; 8 bases fit TRBD2. The CDR3 is made up of 14 amino acids. Germline V gene lookup returns CDR1 SGHNT and CDR2 YYREEE (reference sequence). The CDR3: CASFPGQAGAPLDF. The CDR3 bases are TGTGCCAGCTTCCCGGGGCAAGCGGGGGCCCCTTTGGACTTC.

A remark on this clone: This sample also contains other DNA sequences that code for the same CDR3. The genes are TRBV5-6 and TRBJ2-7, with D possibly matching TRBD1 (5 bases). Per germline, CDR1 SGHDT and CDR2 YYEEEE. The CDR3 is 14 residues long. V lost 0 bases and J 2 bases, leaving 9 bases between the germline ends. The CDR3, as DNA: TGTGCCAGCAGCTTGGGAACAGGACCCTACGAGCAGTACTTC. It translates to CASSLGTGPYEQYF.

The chain combines TRBV10-2 with TRBJ2-7; 11 bases are shared with TRBD1. Germline-derived CDR1 and CDR2 are WSHSY and SAAADI. CDR3 size: 16 residues. Trimming at V came to 5 bases and at J to 3 bases, leaving 9 bases not matched to a gene. The CDR3 loop is CASSTPDRGQSYEQYF. CDR3 sequence (DNA): TGCGCCAGCAGTACGCCGGACAGGGGGCAAAGCTACGAGCAGTACTTC.

As regards this clone: This sample also contains other DNA sequences that code for the same CDR3. The V call is TRBV6-5, the J call TRBJ2-3, with TRBD1 identical over 7 bases. V shed 4 bases and J 0 bases; nucleotides not matched to a gene: 4. The CDR3 is 15 residues long. In germline, CDR1 is MNHEY, CDR2 SVGAGI. The CDR3 protein is CASSFTGASTDTQYF. Written as DNA, the CDR3 is TGTGCCAGCAGTTTCACAGGGGCCAGCACAGATACGCAGTATTTT.

V and J are TRBV9 and TRBJ2-3, with D possibly TRBD2 on 6 matching bases. The germline gives CDR1 SGDLS, CDR2 YYNGEE. Trimming removed 4 bases from V and 0 bases from J, with 12 bases in between. The CDR3 loop spans 15 amino acids. The CDR3 DNA sequence: TGTGCCAGCAGCCTCCGGGGGTTAAGCACAGATACGCAGTATTTT. Translated: CASSLRGLSTDTQYF.

The gene calls are TRBV11-2 and TRBJ2-7, with a weak D call TRBD1 (6 bases). The germline V gene has CDR1 SGHAT and CDR2 FQNNGV. V was shortened by 8 bases and J by 3 bases, with 20 bases between the two germline ends. The CDR3 spans 15 residues. As DNA, the CDR3 is TGTGCCAGCGCTCCTTCCCGGGACAAAGGCTACGAGCAGTACTTC. Protein sequence: CASAPSRDKGYEQYF.

The chain combines TRBV30 with TRBJ2-7; the D gene is possibly TRBD1 (6 bases). The CDR3 is 13 amino acids. The germline V gene has CDR1 GTSNPN and CDR2 SVGIG (reference sequence). V was trimmed by 2 bases and J by 3 bases, leaving 11 bases between them. The CDR3 is CAWSPLTGYEQYF. As DNA, the CDR3 is TGTGCCTGGAGTCCATTGACAGGCTACGAGCAGTACTTC.

V is TRBV12-5 and J is TRBJ2-7, with a tentative D call TRBD1 (5 bases). Trimming shortened V by 5 bases and J by 2 bases, and 13 bases separated the two germline ends. CDR1 is LGHNT, CDR2 FRNRAP, per germline. There are 14 residues in the CDR3. CDR3 residues: CASGQNDSPYEQYF. CDR3 DNA sequence: TGTGCTAGTGGTCAGAATGACAGCCCCTACGAGCAGTACTTC.

To note about this clone: Additional DNA sequences in this sample encode the identical CDR3. This chain joins TRBV30 and TRBJ2-7; 12 bases fit TRBD1. Trimming at V came to 2 bases and at J to 7 bases, leaving 6 bases not matched to a gene. This CDR3 has 14 residues. In germline, CDR1 is GTSNPN, CDR2 SVGIG (reference sequence). In nucleotides, the CDR3 is TGTGCCTGGAGTCTGGGACAGGGGGCGGGGGAGCAGTACTTC. Amino acids: CAWSLGQGAGEQYF.

This sequence joins TRBV18 and TRBJ1-1; D is ambiguous. Germline V CDR1 and CDR2: KGHSH, LQKENI. This CDR3 is built from 16 residues. V lost 2 bases and J 1 base, leaving 14 bases between the germline ends. The CDR3 reads CASSPIWPLGNTEAFF. Written as DNA, the CDR3 is TGTGCCAGCTCACCAATTTGGCCCCTCGGGAACACTGAAGCTTTCTTT.

The chain couples TRBV7-9 to TRBJ2-1, with 13 nucleotides matching TRBD2. The CDR3 contains 18 residues. Germline lookup yields CDR1 SEHNR and CDR2 FQNEAQ (reference sequence). Losses at the gene ends were 6 bases for V and 1 base for J; bases not matched to a gene: 9. CDR3 bases: TGTGCCAGCAGTACTACTAGCGGGAGGGCGGGTTCCTACAATGAGCAGTTCTTC. Translated, it gives CASSTTSGRAGSYNEQFF.

The chain carries TRBV28 and TRBJ2-7; no clear D. The CDR3 extends over 14 amino acids. The V gene lost 2 bases and the J gene lost 0 bases, with 8 bases spanning the gap. Germline CDR1 reads MDHEN; CDR2 reads SYDVKM. This chain's CDR3 is CASSLRLVSYEQYF. CDR3 DNA sequence: TGTGCCAGCAGTTTAAGGCTAGTCTCCTACGAGCAGTACTTC.

The chain combines TRBV6-1 with TRBJ2-7; 9 nucleotides agree with TRBD1. The V gene end was trimmed by 6 bases and the J gene end by 3 bases; junction bases not matched to a gene: 6. There are 14 residues in the CDR3. Germline V gene lookup returns CDR1 MNHNS and CDR2 SASEGT. The CDR3, as DNA: TGTGCCAGCAGCTACAGGGGGCCCATCTACGAGCAGTACTTC. Protein sequence: CASSYRGPIYEQYF.

The chain links TRBV6-5 to TRBJ2-7, with D maybe TRBD1 (6 bases). The ends were cut back, 2 bases at V and 5 bases at J, with 13 bases in the middle. Germline V gene sequence: CDR1 MNHEY, CDR2 SVGAGI. This CDR3 has 14 residues. Here the CDR3 DNA reads TGTGCCAGCAGTTACGTCACAGGGTACCACGAGCAGTACTTC. As protein: CASSYVTGYHEQYF.

This chain joins TRBV7-8 and TRBJ1-5; D unresolved. The length of the CDR3 is 13 residues. Germline V lookup: CDR1 SGHVS, CDR2 FQNEAQ. Trimming took 4 bases from V and 7 from J, leaving 11 bases between them. Written as DNA, the CDR3 is TGTGCCAGCAGCTCAGGAAGCATCCAGCCCCAGCATTTT. Residues: CASSSGSIQPQHF. The complete variable domain, with remaining parts taken from reference TRBV7-8 and TRBJ1-5, reads GAGVSQSPRYKVAKRGQDVALRCDPISGHVSLFWYQQALGQGPEFLTYFQNEAQLDKSGLPSDRFFAERPEGSVSTLKIQRTQQEDSAVYLCASSSGSIQPQHFGDGTRLSIL.

A few counts support this clone. This same CDR3 is encoded by further DNA sequences in the sample. The J gene is TRBJ1-1, the V gene TRBV19; 10 positions match TRBD1. CDR3 size: 16 residues. Germline V lookup: CDR1 LNHDA, CDR2 SQIVND (reference sequence). The junction had 6 bases not matched to a gene; V was cut back by 5 bases and J by 0 bases. CDR3 bases: TGTGCCAGTAGTCCGAGGGACAGGGGATTGAACACTGAAGCTTTCTTT. Translation: CASSPRDRGLNTEAFF. The full variable domain, its missing parts supplied by reference TRBV19 and TRBJ1-1, is DGGITQSPKYLFRKEGQNVTLSCEQNLNHDAMYWYRQDPGQGLRLIYYSQIVNDFQKGDIAEGYSVSREKKESFPLTVTSAQKNPTAFYLCASSPRDRGLNTEAFFGQGTRLTVV.

V gene TRBV2 combines with J gene TRBJ2-7, with D tentatively TRBD1 or TRBD2 (5 bases each). Trimming pared 1 base from V and 4 bases from J, leaving 23 bases between. The V gene's germline CDR1 is SNHLY and CDR2 FYNNEI. The length of the CDR3 is 18 residues. CDR3 sequence reads: CASSEVMGPGIMVYEQYF. The CDR3 DNA follows: TGTGCCAGCAGTGAAGTAATGGGACCCGGTATAATGGTATACGAGCAGTACTTC.

The CDR3 sequence is CASSGISYEQYF. In nucleotides, the CDR3 is TGTGCCAGTTCAGGGATCTCCTACGAGCAGTACTTC. The J gene is TRBJ2-7, the V gene TRBV5-6, with D tentatively TRBD1 (5 bases). Trimming shortened V by 8 bases and J by 0 bases, and 9 bases separated the two germline ends. From germline, CDR1 is SGHDT and CDR2 YYEEEE. The CDR3 sequence is 12 residues long. Based on the CDR3 plus reference TRBV5-6 and TRBJ2-7, the full variable domain is DAGVTQSPTHLIKTRGQQVTLRCSPKSGHDTVSWYQQALGQGPQFIFQYYEEEERQRGNFPDRFSGHQFPNYSSELNVNALLLGDSALYLCASSGISYEQYFGPGTRLTVT.

Concerning this clone itself: Other DNA sequences in this specimen translate into the identical CDR3. The rearrangement joins TRBV6-5 to TRBJ2-7; no firm D call. CDR1 is MNHEY and CDR2 is SVGAGI in the germline V gene. This CDR3 has 12 residues. V was trimmed by 6 bases and J by 4 bases, leaving 10 bases between them. CDR3 coding DNA: TGTGCCAGCAGCCCGACTTCTTACGAGCAGTACTTC. Its protein is CASSPTSYEQYF.

The genes are TRBV7-9 and TRBJ2-3, with D perhaps TRBD2 (6 bases). This CDR3 has 15 residues. The germline V gene has CDR1 SEHNR and CDR2 FQNEAQ (reference sequence). V was cut by 5 bases and J by 0 bases, with 12 bases left in between. As DNA, the CDR3 is TGTGCCAGCAGCCCAAGGGACTTAAGCACAGATACGCAGTATTTT. Translated, it gives CASSPRDLSTDTQYF.

J is TRBJ1-1 and V is TRBV6-5; 9 nucleotides line up with TRBD1. This CDR3 has 15 amino acids. In germline, CDR1 is MNHEY, CDR2 SVGAGI. Trimming cost V 2 bases and J 6 bases; bases outside gene matches: 7. In DNA form, the CDR3 reads TGTGCCAGCAGTTACGCGGACAGGGGATGGGCTGAAGCTTTCTTT. Protein sequence: CASSYADRGWAEAFF.

The CDR3 coding sequence is TGTGCCAGCAGTGATATAGCGGGAGGGCATCTCTACGAGCAGTACTTC. Its protein product is CASSDIAGGHLYEQYF. The chain is built from TRBV6-1 and TRBJ2-7, with 11 bases identical to TRBD2. The CDR3 length is 16 residues. Per the germline V gene, CDR1 is MNHNS and CDR2 is SASEGT. Trimming took 3 bases from V and 3 from J; bases not matched to a gene: 7.

The V and J genes are TRBV13 and TRBJ2-7; D is undetermined. With 5 bases removed from V and 7 bases from J, the gap between germline ends came to 21 bases. The V gene's germline CDR1 is PRHDT and CDR2 FYEKMQ (reference sequence). The CDR3 loop spans 15 amino acids. The CDR3 loop reads CASSRSDSQASEQYF. CDR3 nucleotides: TGTGCCAGCAGCCGGAGTGACTCCCAAGCATCAGAGCAGTACTTC.

The rearrangement joins TRBV7-9 to TRBJ1-1, with D possibly being TRBD1 (6 bases). CDR1 and CDR2 (germline): SEHNR, FQNEAQ (reference sequence). The CDR3 sequence is 13 residues long. V lost 2 bases and J lost 11, with 15 bases in between. The CDR3 DNA sequence: TGTGCCAGCAGCTTATCTTTGAGGGGGAAGGCTTTCTTT. As protein: CASSLSLRGKAFF.

In its sample, this clone was seen once. The V call is TRBV11-3, the J call TRBJ2-1; D is undetermined. This CDR3 spans 17 amino acids. Germline V CDR1 and CDR2: SGHNT, YENEEA. V was trimmed by 0 bases and J by 0 bases, leaving 12 bases between them. CDR3 protein: CASSLDAADRSYNEQFF. CDR3 coding DNA: TGTGCCAGCAGCTTAGACGCGGCAGACCGCTCCTACAATGAGCAGTTCTTC.

This clone was counted once. The gene calls are TRBV25-1 and TRBJ1-5; a weak D match, TRBD1 (5 bases). CDR1 MGHDK and CDR2 SYGVNS come from the germline V gene. This CDR3 is 14 amino acids long. V was clipped by 3 bases and J by 2 bases, with 8 bases between them. The DNA for the CDR3 is TGTGCCAGCAGTGAGGGGGAGGGCAATCAGCCCCAGCATTTT. Protein: CASSEGEGNQPQHF.

In the case of this clone: Within the sample, other DNA sequences also encode this same CDR3. The genes are TRBV7-2 and TRBJ2-7, with 11 bases aligning to TRBD2. This CDR3 is 14 amino acids long. The V and J ends lost 3 bases and 3 bases, in that order; junction bases with no gene match: 1. Germline CDR1 is SGHTA and CDR2 is FQGNSA. This CDR3 reads CASSFSGGGYEQYF. The CDR3 DNA reads TGTGCCAGCAGCTTTAGCGGGGGGGGCTACGAGCAGTACTTC.